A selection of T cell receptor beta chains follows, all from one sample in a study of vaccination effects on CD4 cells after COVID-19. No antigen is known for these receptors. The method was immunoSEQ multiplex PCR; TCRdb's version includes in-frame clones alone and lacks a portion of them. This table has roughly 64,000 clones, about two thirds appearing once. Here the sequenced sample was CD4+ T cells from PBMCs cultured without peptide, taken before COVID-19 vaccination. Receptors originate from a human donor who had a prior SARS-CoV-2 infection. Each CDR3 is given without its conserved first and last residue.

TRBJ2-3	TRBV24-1	ATSKGQGASDTQY
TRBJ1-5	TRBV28	ASRTAGDPGQPQH
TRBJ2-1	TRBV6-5	ASSRTAWGPNEQF
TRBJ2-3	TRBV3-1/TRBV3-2	ASSQAGTYTDTQY
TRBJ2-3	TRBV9	ASSVGAGSTDTQY
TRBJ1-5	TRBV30	AWTLWDRENYSNQPQH
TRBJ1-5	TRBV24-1	ASTVRGSRRSPVSNQPQH
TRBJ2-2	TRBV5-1	ASREFTGELF
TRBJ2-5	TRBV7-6	ASGNLLSTYKETQY
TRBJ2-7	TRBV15	ATSRDLVYEQY
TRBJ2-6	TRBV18	ASSAGTGPLSGANVLT
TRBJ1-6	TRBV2	ASSVGQGSLSPLH
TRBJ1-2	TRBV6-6	ASSRHGTGGEGVGNYGYT
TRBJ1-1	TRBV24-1	ATRGGAGSREAF
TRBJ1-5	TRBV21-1	ASSSARGAANQPQH
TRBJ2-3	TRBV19	ASSIFASSTDTQY
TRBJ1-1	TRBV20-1	SLIPTRVAF
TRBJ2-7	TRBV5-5	ASSNPDRNYEQY
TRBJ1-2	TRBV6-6	ASSPSSPGQGAYGYT
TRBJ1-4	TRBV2	ASIRSTNEKLF
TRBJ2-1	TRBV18	ASSQTAGAENEQF
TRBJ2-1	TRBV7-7	ASSAGGWDNEQF
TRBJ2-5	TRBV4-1	ASSRGQAGGAETQY
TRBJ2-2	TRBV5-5	ASSLLGQNTGELF
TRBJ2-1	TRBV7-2	ASSLAGGSFNEQF
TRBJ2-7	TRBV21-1	ASSLIPYEQY
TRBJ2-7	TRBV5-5	ASSFSGTGFNEQY
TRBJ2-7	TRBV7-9	ASSYRTDYEQY
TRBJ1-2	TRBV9	ASSSQYGYT
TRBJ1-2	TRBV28	ASSPQRGAGYT
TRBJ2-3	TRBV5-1	ASSFLTGAQTDTQY
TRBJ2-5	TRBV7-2	ASSWRYQETQY
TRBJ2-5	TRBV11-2	ASSLESGPQY